This T cell receptor (beta chain) was captured by sequencing in a study of blood T cells in healthy people across ages. Whole-study results and caveats: Researchers deemed the diversity estimates from one million T cells underestimates.

Around 10 milliliters was the volume of peripheral blood drawn from each donor. Sample-barcoded 5' priming and a J-beta primer mix drove a second PCR of 7 to 11 cycles. A tag from a template-switch adaptor with 12 random nucleotides marked each cDNA molecule. TCRdb re-derived calls from the 5' RACE reads in MiXCR, one entry per CDR3 protein. The table records about 970,000 distinct CDR3 sequences, roughly 51% of them present only once. Germline CDR1 and CDR2: SGHNT and YYREEE (reference sequence). Deletions cut 4 bases from V and 5 bases from J, with 12 bases between. The CDR3 contains 13 residues. A remark on this clonotype: What it binds is not known.

The chain recombines TRBV5-4 with TRBJ1-2; maybe TRBD1 (5 bases). This sequence was found in a woman aged 60-70 years in good health. Sequenced: blood. The CDR3 loop is CASSPVGVYGYTF. CDR3 sequence (DNA): TGTGCCAGCAGCCCCGTGGGGGTTTATGGCTACACCTTC.